Following are 12 T cell receptor beta chains from one sample sequenced in a study of cytomegalovirus exposure and HLA in healthy donors. The PCR was carried out with 60 Vbeta primers and 13 Jbeta primers. Profiled with immunoSEQ multiplex PCR; TCRdb holds only in-frame clones, not every one. The profile shows 100,000 to 150,000 clones, around 74% of them singletons. Sequencing used PBMCs. The receptor set was obtained from a male donor in good health and CMV-seronegative.

V and J are TRBV7-9 and TRBJ2-7; tentative D call: TRBD1 (5 bases). This CDR3 has 13 residues. Germline CDR1 and CDR2: SEHNR and FQNEAQ (reference sequence). Trimming removed 1 base at V and 6 bases at J, with 10 bases between. The CDR3 DNA is TGTGCCAGCAGCTTAGATCAGGGTGGCGAGCAGTACTTC. It yields the protein CASSLDQGGEQYF.

This chain joins TRBV6-5 and TRBJ2-2, with 10 bases lining up with TRBD1. Germline CDR1 MNHEY, CDR2 SVGAGI. With 6 bases clipped from V and 7 bases from J, the junction kept 5 bases outside the gene matches. The CDR3 is 14 amino acids. CDR3 residues: CASRRTGGSGELFF. The CDR3 DNA follows: TGTGCCAGCAGAAGGACAGGGGGGAGCGGGGAGCTGTTTTTT.

This rearrangement joins TRBV6-5 to TRBJ2-1; the D gene is possibly TRBD2 (6 bases). This CDR3 is built from 16 residues. The germline V gene has CDR1 MNHEY and CDR2 SVGAGI. V lost 0 bases, J lost 6 bases, and 15 bases lay in between. CDR3: CASSYSAGRWTNEQFF. The CDR3 DNA sequence: TGTGCCAGCAGTTACTCCGCGGGAAGGTGGACCAATGAGCAGTTCTTC.

The V gene is TRBV9, the J gene TRBJ1-5; no clear D gene. V lost 0 bases to trimming and J lost 4 bases, with 8 bases between them. The germline CDR1 and CDR2 sequences are SGDLS and YYNGEE. This CDR3 has 14 amino acids. The CDR3 DNA is TGTGCCAGCAGCGTAGCCGGGGAGAATCAGCCCCAGCATTTT. This codes for CASSVAGENQPQHF.

The V and J genes are TRBV6-5 and TRBJ2-2; D might be TRBD1 (5 bases). CDR3 length: 16 residues. V dropped 3 bases and J dropped 3 bases, with 14 bases sitting between them. Germline loops: CDR1 MNHEY, CDR2 SVGAGI. CDR3 in DNA: TGTGCCAGCAGTTATATGGGGCCAAGGGACACCGGGGAGCTGTTTTTT. It is translated as CASSYMGPRDTGELFF.

The table lists this clone with a few counts. The CDR3 region is CASSLVQGTTNNYGYTF. CDR3 nucleotide sequence: TGTGCCAGCAGCTTAGTCCAGGGTACTACCAATAACTATGGCTACACCTTC. The J gene is TRBJ1-2, the V gene TRBV11-2; a possible D gene is TRBD1 (5 bases). Trimming pared 1 base from V and 1 base from J, leaving 16 bases between. This CDR3 is built from 17 residues. Germline CDR1 and CDR2: SGHAT and FQNNGV.

The chain couples TRBV7-9 to TRBJ2-7, with a possible D match to TRBD1 (5 bases). Germline V lookup: CDR1 SEHNR, CDR2 FQNEAQ (reference sequence). V was trimmed by 0 bases and J by 5 bases, leaving 8 bases between them. CDR3 length: 13 amino acids. The CDR3 DNA follows: TGTGCCAGCAGCTTAGCGTCCAGGGACGAGCAGTACTTC. This encodes CASSLASRDEQYF.

This chain links TRBV7-6 with TRBJ1-5; TRBD1 might be the D (5 bases). Germline CDR1 SGHVS, CDR2 FNYEAQ. Trimming cost V 2 bases and J 3 bases, with 11 bases left between them. CDR3 length equals 15 residues. The DNA for the CDR3 is TGTGCCAGCAGCTTATCCCCGGACACCAATCAGCCCCAGCATTTT. Residues: CASSLSPDTNQPQHF.

V usage is TRBV28 and J usage is TRBJ1-4; 11 bases map to TRBD1. With V trimmed by 6 bases and J by 10 bases, 7 bases remained unmatched. CDR1 and CDR2 from the germline V gene are MDHEN and SYDVKM. The CDR3 runs to 14 residues. In nucleotides, the CDR3 is TGTGCCAGCAGCCCAGGGACAGGGGGGGTAAAACTGTTTTTT. Translation gives CASSPGTGGVKLFF.

The gene calls are TRBV7-3 and TRBJ1-1, with D maybe TRBD1 (5 bases). Trimming pared 5 bases from V and 4 bases from J, leaving 20 bases between. Germline CDR1 reads SGHTA; CDR2 reads FQGTGA. The CDR3 has 16 residues. CDR3 nucleotide sequence: TGTGCCAGCAGCCCTAATCAGGGATCGAGACGCACTGAAGCTTTCTTT. Its translation: CASSPNQGSRRTEAFF.

The gene calls are TRBV7-9 and TRBJ2-3, with D tentatively TRBD1 (6 bases). The V and J ends lost 5 bases and 3 bases respectively, with 12 bases between them. The CDR3 runs 14 residues. Germline-derived CDR1 and CDR2 are SEHNR and FQNEAQ (reference sequence). This chain's CDR3 is CASSMDRETDTQYF. DNA of the CDR3: TGTGCCAGCAGCATGGACAGAGAGACAGATACGCAGTATTTT.

This rearrangement joins TRBV27 to TRBJ2-1; 9 bases map to TRBD1. Unmatched junction bases numbered 8, after V lost 1 base and J lost 7 bases. This CDR3 has 16 residues. Per germline, CDR1 MNHEY and CDR2 SMNVEV (reference sequence). CDR3 loop: CASSLYKGTGWNEQFF. The CDR3 nucleotides are TGTGCCAGCAGTTTATATAAGGGGACAGGGTGGAATGAGCAGTTCTTC.